These T cell receptor beta chains were read from a single sample in a study of PD-1 blockade in classical Hodgkin lymphoma. Measured with immunoSEQ multiplex PCR; TCRdb has only the in-frame clones, and not every one. The table shows 25,000 to 35,000 clones, with over 75% occurring only once. The input for sequencing was CD4+ T cells from blood, taken at baseline. The origin of the receptors is a human donor with classical Hodgkin lymphoma. Both conserved end residues are part of each CDR3. A D gene is named only where the DNA matches it firmly. Not all rows give a size; the values are once, few, many and, for expanded clones, a class.

CDR3 protein: CASSQDRASYEQYF; CDR3 DNA: TGCGCCAGCAGCCAGGACAGGGCGTCCTACGAGCAGTACTTC; D gene: TRBD1; clone size: -; V gene: TRBV5-1; J gene: TRBJ2-7
CDR3 protein: CASSLGQPDEKLFF; CDR3 DNA: TGTGCCAGCAGCTTGGGACAGCCTGATGAAAAACTGTTTTTT; D gene: -; clone size: -; V gene: TRBV5-4; J gene: TRBJ1-4
CDR3 protein: CASSPSSYEQYF; CDR3 DNA: TGTGCCAGCAGCCCCAGCTCCTACGAGCAGTACTTC; D gene: -; clone size: -; V gene: TRBV14; J gene: TRBJ2-7
CDR3 protein: CASSPRGRGGDGYTF; CDR3 DNA: TGTGCCAGCAGTCCCCGCGGCAGGGGAGGGGATGGCTACACCTTC; D gene: -; clone size: -; V gene: TRBV28; J gene: TRBJ1-2
CDR3 protein: CASSYGTGGMSSIYGYTF; CDR3 DNA: TGTGCCAGCAGTTACGGGACAGGGGGCATGTCGAGTATTTATGGCTACACCTTC; D gene: TRBD1; clone size: -; V gene: TRBV28; J gene: TRBJ1-2
CDR3 protein: CASSLIQGASGYTF; CDR3 DNA: TGTGCCAGCAGTCTCATACAGGGGGCTTCTGGCTACACCTTC; D gene: TRBD1; clone size: -; V gene: TRBV28; J gene: TRBJ1-2
CDR3 protein: CASSVYTTSRAETQYF; CDR3 DNA: TGTGCCAGCAGTGTCTACACAACTAGCAGGGCTGAGACCCAGTACTTC; D gene: -; clone size: -; V gene: TRBV6-1; J gene: TRBJ2-5
CDR3 protein: CASSLSRSSYNEQFF; CDR3 DNA: TGTGCCAGCAGTTTATCCCGGAGCTCCTACAATGAGCAGTTCTTC; D gene: -; clone size: -; V gene: TRBV27; J gene: TRBJ2-1
CDR3 protein: CASNLGQANYGYTF; CDR3 DNA: TGTGCCAGCAACCTCGGACAGGCAAACTATGGCTACACCTTC; D gene: TRBD1; clone size: -; V gene: TRBV7-2; J gene: TRBJ1-2
CDR3 protein: CASSPPGSGTVNTGELFF; CDR3 DNA: TGTGCCAGCTCACCACCGGGCTCGGGGACGGTGAACACCGGGGAGCTGTTTTTT; D gene: -; clone size: -; V gene: TRBV18; J gene: TRBJ2-2
CDR3 protein: CASRHLGQEAFF; CDR3 DNA: TGTGCCAGCAGGCATTTGGGGCAGGAAGCTTTCTTT; D gene: -; clone size: medium-sized; V gene: TRBV14; J gene: TRBJ1-1
CDR3 protein: CASSGPAADTQYF; CDR3 DNA: TGTGCCAGCAGTGGACCGGCCGCAGATACGCAGTATTTT; D gene: -; clone size: -; V gene: TRBV5-4; J gene: TRBJ2-3
CDR3 protein: CASRIGTVYEQYF; CDR3 DNA: TGCGCCAGCAGGATCGGGACAGTCTACGAGCAGTACTTC; D gene: TRBD1; clone size: once; V gene: TRBV23-1; J gene: TRBJ2-7
CDR3 protein: CASSYSAGTSYEQYF; CDR3 DNA: TGTGCCAGCAGTTACTCGGCCGGGACCTCCTACGAGCAGTACTTC; D gene: -; clone size: -; V gene: TRBV6-6; J gene: TRBJ2-7
CDR3 protein: CASSNFLAGPPIRYNEQFF; CDR3 DNA: TGTGCCAGCAGTAATTTTCTAGCGGGACCCCCAATAAGGTACAATGAGCAGTTCTTC; D gene: TRBD2; clone size: -; V gene: TRBV27; J gene: TRBJ2-1
CDR3 protein: CASSVTSGRATEQFF; CDR3 DNA: TGTGCCAGCAGCGTCACTAGCGGGAGGGCCACGGAGCAGTTCTTC; D gene: TRBD2; clone size: -; V gene: TRBV9; J gene: TRBJ2-1
CDR3 protein: CAISESAVPGAEAFF; CDR3 DNA: TGTGCCATCAGTGAGTCAGCAGTCCCGGGCGCTGAAGCTTTCTTT; D gene: -; clone size: once; V gene: TRBV10-3; J gene: TRBJ1-1
CDR3 protein: CASTPPWGGYNEQFF; CDR3 DNA: TGTGCCAGCACCCCCCCGTGGGGGGGTTACAATGAGCAGTTCTTC; D gene: TRBD2; clone size: -; V gene: TRBV6-5; J gene: TRBJ2-1
CDR3 protein: CASSQARGFYNEQFF; CDR3 DNA: TGCGCCAGCAGCCAAGCGAGGGGGTTCTACAATGAGCAGTTCTTC; D gene: -; clone size: -; V gene: TRBV4-1; J gene: TRBJ2-1
CDR3 protein: CASSLPEAGITYEQYF; CDR3 DNA: TGTGCCAGCAGTCTCCCCGAGGCAGGGATTACCTACGAGCAGTACTTC; D gene: -; clone size: -; V gene: TRBV28; J gene: TRBJ2-7
CDR3 protein: CASSLRGQRSGNTIYF; CDR3 DNA: TGTGCCAGCAGTTTGAGGGGGCAGCGCTCTGGAAACACCATATATTTT; D gene: TRBD1; clone size: -; V gene: TRBV28; J gene: TRBJ1-3
CDR3 protein: CASSSGTSGRWTQETQYF; CDR3 DNA: TGTGCCAGCAGTTCGGGGACTAGCGGGAGGTGGACCCAAGAGACCCAGTACTTC; D gene: TRBD2; clone size: -; V gene: TRBV28; J gene: TRBJ2-5
CDR3 protein: CASSLGIAPASGQETQYF; CDR3 DNA: TGCGCCAGCAGCTTGGGGATAGCACCCGCTTCGGGGCAAGAGACCCAGTACTTC; D gene: -; clone size: -; V gene: TRBV5-1; J gene: TRBJ2-5
CDR3 protein: CASSPQGITYEQYF; CDR3 DNA: TGTGCCAGCTCACCACAGGGAATCACCTACGAGCAGTACTTC; D gene: -; clone size: -; V gene: TRBV18; J gene: TRBJ2-7
CDR3 protein: CASSVSRGRAGSLIDNEQFF; CDR3 DNA: TGTGCCAGCAGCGTATCTCGGGGCCGCGCAGGGAGCCTAATTGACAATGAGCAGTTCTTC; D gene: -; clone size: -; V gene: TRBV9; J gene: TRBJ2-1
CDR3 protein: CASSQDRLRYEQYF; CDR3 DNA: TGTGCCAGCAGCCAAGATCGTTTGAGGTACGAGCAGTACTTC; D gene: -; clone size: -; V gene: TRBV14; J gene: TRBJ2-7
CDR3 protein: CASSLGRETQYF; CDR3 DNA: TGTGCCAGCAGCTTAGGGCGGGAGACCCAGTACTTC; D gene: -; clone size: once; V gene: TRBV7-9; J gene: TRBJ2-5
CDR3 protein: CASSASGDYNEQFF; CDR3 DNA: TGTGCCAGCAGTGCTAGCGGGGATTACAATGAGCAGTTCTTC; D gene: TRBD2; clone size: -; V gene: TRBV25-1; J gene: TRBJ2-1
CDR3 protein: CASSLVEGPSGNTIYF; CDR3 DNA: TGTGCCAGCAGCTTAGTGGAGGGTCCCTCTGGAAACACCATATATTTT; D gene: -; clone size: -; V gene: TRBV7-9; J gene: TRBJ1-3
CDR3 protein: CASSYPGQNYGYTF; CDR3 DNA: TGTGCCAGCAGCTACCCAGGGCAGAACTATGGCTACACCTTC; D gene: -; clone size: -; V gene: TRBV5-4; J gene: TRBJ1-2
CDR3 protein: CASSQEKIAGYEQYF; CDR3 DNA: TGTGCCAGCTCACAGGAGAAAATAGCGGGCTACGAGCAGTACTTC; D gene: TRBD2; clone size: -; V gene: TRBV18; J gene: TRBJ2-7
CDR3 protein: CASNKWDSVNTEAFF; CDR3 DNA: TGTGCCAGTAATAAGTGGGATTCCGTGAACACTGAAGCTTTCTTT; D gene: -; clone size: few; V gene: TRBV19; J gene: TRBJ1-1
CDR3 protein: CASSLGLAQYNEQFF; CDR3 DNA: TGCGCCAGCAGCTTAGGACTAGCGCAGTACAATGAGCAGTTCTTC; D gene: TRBD2; clone size: -; V gene: TRBV5-1; J gene: TRBJ2-1
CDR3 protein: CAWSVRDPDTQYF; CDR3 DNA: TGTGCCTGGAGTGTCAGGGATCCAGATACGCAGTATTTT; D gene: -; clone size: -; V gene: TRBV30; J gene: TRBJ2-3
CDR3 protein: CASSPRGTRSYNEQFF; CDR3 DNA: TGTGCCAGCTCACCACGTGGGACTAGATCATACAATGAGCAGTTCTTC; D gene: TRBD2; clone size: -; V gene: TRBV18; J gene: TRBJ2-1
CDR3 protein: CAISADIRNNEQFF; CDR3 DNA: TGTGCCATCAGTGCCGACATAAGGAACAATGAGCAGTTCTTC; D gene: -; clone size: -; V gene: TRBV10-3; J gene: TRBJ2-1
CDR3 protein: CAIRLDTNYGYTF; CDR3 DNA: TGTGCCATCAGGCTGGACACTAACTATGGCTACACCTTC; D gene: -; clone size: -; V gene: TRBV10-3; J gene: TRBJ1-2
CDR3 protein: CASSVASGNTGELFF; CDR3 DNA: TGTGCCAGCAGCGTAGCTAGCGGGAACACCGGGGAGCTGTTTTTT; D gene: TRBD2; clone size: few; V gene: TRBV9; J gene: TRBJ2-2